The 29 T cell receptor beta chains below come from one sample, sequenced in a study of CD8+ T cells in alopecia areata (dated by TCRdb to the late 2010s). Reading the label with the study, this specimen's time point is: baseline before oral tofacitinib. Receptors were amplified or captured by the immunoSEQ multiplex PCR assay. For TCR sequencing, RNA was extracted from every sample and reverse transcribed into cDNA to serve as template. TCRdb limited this immuneACCESS table to in-frame rearrangements with V and J called. A share of clones is missing; checked studies link under half to unresolved V genes, and the rest is unexplained. The sample table shows 150,000 or so clones, and around 87% are seen once. The ten largest account for over 12% of the sample. This specimen was CD8+ T cells sorted from blood, taken at week 0. The source of these receptors is a human donor with alopecia areata.

The genes are TRBV7-7 and TRBJ2-3, with D tentatively TRBD1 or TRBD2 (6 bases each). V was clipped by 10 bases and J by 4 bases, with 21 bases between them. From germline, CDR1 is SSHAT and CDR2 FNYEAQ (reference sequence). The CDR3 runs 15 residues. CDR3 loop: CATSEYPGAADTQYF. In DNA, the CDR3 is TGTGCCACCTCTGAATATCCGGGGGCCGCAGATACGCAGTATTTT.

The CDR3 nucleotides are TGCGCCAGCAGCCTGGACCCTACGGCCACCTACGAGCAGTACTTC. It encodes CASSLDPTATYEQYF. The chain joins TRBV4-1 to TRBJ2-7, with D uncertain. Trimming shortened V by 4 bases and J by 2 bases, and 15 bases separated the two germline ends. CDR3 length: 15 amino acids. CDR1 is MGHRA and CDR2 is YSYEKL in the germline V gene.

The V call is TRBV5-1, the J call TRBJ2-7; 8 nucleotides line up with TRBD1. The CDR3 has 14 amino acids. Germline CDR1 SGHRS, CDR2 YFSETQ. J was trimmed by 3 bases and V by 6 bases; bases with no gene match: 8. The CDR3 DNA reads as TGCGCCAGCAAACCGGGACAGGAGTTCTACGAGCAGTACTTC. Its translation is CASKPGQEFYEQYF.

J is TRBJ1-1 and V is TRBV29-1; D is perhaps TRBD1 (5 bases). CDR1 and CDR2 (germline): SQVTM, ANQGSEA. Trimming pared 3 bases from V and 1 base from J, leaving 9 bases between. The CDR3 is 13 amino acids. DNA for the CDR3: TGCAGCGTTGATGGGGCATCGAACACTGAAGCTTTCTTT. This codes for CSVDGASNTEAFF.

The rearrangement joins TRBV4-1 to TRBJ2-2; 10 bases align to TRBD1. In germline, CDR1 is MGHRA, CDR2 YSYEKL. The CDR3 is 15 amino acids. V was pared by 1 base and J by 7 bases, with 3 bases of the junction left unmatched. CDR3 sequence: CASSQAGQGSGELFF. Written as DNA, the CDR3 is TGCGCCAGCAGCCAAGCGGGACAGGGGAGCGGGGAGCTGTTTTTT.

The chain combines TRBV7-7 with TRBJ2-7, with TRBD1 identical over 9 bases. This CDR3 comprises 12 residues. Per germline, CDR1 SSHAT and CDR2 FNYEAQ (reference sequence). The V gene end was trimmed by 4 bases and the J gene end by 6 bases; junction bases not matched to a gene: 1. The CDR3 reads CASSSGQGEQYF. The CDR3 DNA follows: TGTGCCAGCAGCTCGGGACAGGGCGAGCAGTACTTC. The full variable domain, with the rest looked up from reference TRBV7-7 and TRBJ2-7, is GAGVSQSPRYKVTKRGQDVTLRCDPISSHATLYWYQQALGQGPEFLTYFNYEAQPDKSGLPSDRFSAERPEGSISTLTIQRTEQRDSAMYRCASSSGQGEQYFGPGTRLTVT.

This chain connects TRBV6-5 to TRBJ1-1; 10 nucleotides match TRBD1. The CDR3 loop spans 14 amino acids. Trimming at V came to 6 bases and at J to 4 bases, leaving 5 bases not matched to a gene. Germline CDR1 MNHEY, CDR2 SVGAGI. The chain's CDR3 is CASSPGQGTTEAFF. CDR3 nucleotides: TGTGCCAGCAGCCCGGGACAGGGGACCACTGAAGCTTTCTTT.

As to this clone: The junction departs from germline at one end; a sequencing error may be responsible. This chain connects TRBV10-3 to TRBJ2-7; perhaps D is TRBD1 or TRBD2 (5 bases each). The CDR3 covers 13 residues. The V gene's germline CDR1 is ENHRY and CDR2 SYGVKD. The CDR3 DNA reads as TGTGCCAGCAGTTCCGGGGCACTCGACGAGCAGTACTTC. As protein: CASSSGALDEQYF.

The chain couples TRBV9 to TRBJ1-2; D gene ambiguous. Trimming cost V 4 bases and J 5 bases, with 6 bases left between them. CDR3 size: 11 residues. Germline V lookup: CDR1 SGDLS, CDR2 YYNGEE. The CDR3 DNA reads TGTGCCAGCAGCCCAGGTTATGGCTACACCTTC. Translated, it gives CASSPGYGYTF.

This clone is a singleton in its sample. The chain recombines TRBV11-2 with TRBJ2-1, with unresolved D. Germline values: CDR1 SGHAT, CDR2 FQNNGV. The ends were cut back, 2 bases at V and 7 bases at J, with 9 bases in the middle. The CDR3 runs 13 residues. As DNA, the CDR3 is TGTGCCAGCAGCTTATCTCCCCAAAATGAGCAGTTCTTC. Its translation: CASSLSPQNEQFF.

This clone occurred once. The CDR3 DNA sequence: TGTGCCAGCGGGGGAAACACTGAAGCTTTCTTT. Protein sequence: CASGGNTEAFF. The chain is built from TRBV6-5 and TRBJ1-1, with D tentatively TRBD1 (5 bases). V was cut by 8 bases and J by 2 bases, with 6 bases left in between. Per germline, CDR1 MNHEY and CDR2 SVGAGI. CDR3 length: 11 amino acids.

This clone appeared a single time. V usage is TRBV5-1 and J usage is TRBJ1-5, with D unclear. Trimming shortened V by 7 bases and J by 2 bases, and 7 bases separated the two germline ends. Germline lookup yields CDR1 SGHRS and CDR2 YFSETQ. This CDR3 spans 12 amino acids. The CDR3, as DNA: TGCGCCAGCCCCCGGGGCAATCAGCCCCAGCATTTT. Residues: CASPRGNQPQHF.

The rearrangement joins TRBV25-1 to TRBJ2-1; D not resolved. The V end lost 6 bases, the J end lost 5 bases, and 8 bases lay between the germline ends. The CDR3 sequence is 12 residues long. CDR1 MGHDK and CDR2 SYGVNS come from the germline V gene. CDR3 residues: CASRPQDNEQFF. The CDR3, as DNA: TGTGCCAGCAGGCCCCAAGACAATGAGCAGTTCTTC.

This clone has just one count. The chain uses TRBV4-1 and TRBJ2-7, with TRBD1 matching 8 bases. Germline V lookup: CDR1 MGHRA, CDR2 YSYEKL. The J segment lost 5 bases and the V segment lost 2 bases, leaving 8 bases of the junction unmatched. The CDR3 spans 15 residues. CDR3 region: CASSQSRQGWNEQYF. The CDR3 DNA sequence: TGCGCCAGCAGCCAAAGCCGACAGGGGTGGAACGAGCAGTACTTC.

The chain carries TRBV29-1 and TRBJ2-3; 8 nucleotides line up with TRBD1. Germline CDR1 SQVTM, CDR2 ANQGSEA. The CDR3 sequence is 15 residues long. V gave up 5 bases and J gave up 0 bases; unmatched junction bases: 7. This CDR3 is CSVFSGQGSTDTQYF. The CDR3 DNA follows: TGCAGCGTTTTCTCCGGACAGGGTAGCACAGATACGCAGTATTTT.

The CDR3 coding sequence is TGTGCCAGCAGCTTGGGAGGGGGGTCCTACGAGCAGTACTTC. Translated: CASSLGGGSYEQYF. V is TRBV5-4 and J is TRBJ2-7, with D perhaps TRBD1 or TRBD2 (6 bases each). V was cut by 0 bases and J by 1 base, with 8 bases left in between. Germline-derived CDR1 and CDR2 are SGHNT and YYREEE (reference sequence). The CDR3 totals 14 residues. Based on the CDR3 plus reference TRBV5-4 and TRBJ2-7, the full variable domain is ETGVTQSPTHLIKTRGQQVTLRCSSQSGHNTVSWYQQALGQGPQFIFQYYREEENGRGNFPPRFSGLQFPNYSSELNVNALELDDSALYLCASSLGGGSYEQYFGPGTRLTVT.

The chain couples TRBV30 to TRBJ2-1, with no clear D. There are 11 residues in the CDR3. Trimming took off 2 bases at V and 5 bases at J, with 4 bases between the two ends. Germline assignment: CDR1 GTSNPN and CDR2 SVGIG (reference sequence). The CDR3: CAWSWDNEQFF. CDR3 coding DNA: TGTGCCTGGAGTTGGGACAATGAGCAGTTCTTC.

This sequence joins TRBV29-1 and TRBJ2-7; no reliable D call. Germline V gene lookup returns CDR1 SQVTM and CDR2 ANQGSEA. The CDR3 is 10 residues long. V lost 4 bases, J lost 5 bases, and 6 bases lay in between. CDR3 in DNA: TGCAGCGTTGTTATCGACGAGCAGTACTTC. Its protein is CSVVIDEQYF.

The chain uses TRBV19 and TRBJ2-7; D perhaps matches TRBD2 (6 bases). V dropped 6 bases and J dropped 2 bases, with 17 bases sitting between them. The CDR3 spans 15 residues. From germline, CDR1 is LNHDA and CDR2 SQIVND (reference sequence). Here the CDR3 DNA reads TGTGCCAGTAGAGGGGAGGTCGGTCTAGCCTACGAGCAGTACTTC. Amino acids: CASRGEVGLAYEQYF.

The J gene is TRBJ2-7, the V gene TRBV19; TRBD1 matches at 7 bases. Per the germline V gene, CDR1 is LNHDA and CDR2 is SQIVND (reference sequence). The trim removed 3 bases at V and 2 bases at J, leaving 7 bases unmatched. The CDR3 is made up of 15 amino acids. The CDR3 DNA reads TGTGCCAGTAGTATCCATCCGGGACAGCCCTACGAGCAGTACTTC. Translation: CASSIHPGQPYEQYF.

This chain links TRBV6-1 with TRBJ2-3; 11 positions agree with TRBD2. Germline V lookup: CDR1 MNHNS, CDR2 SASEGT. Unmatched junction bases numbered 10, after V lost 2 bases and J lost 3 bases. This CDR3 is 18 amino acids long. In DNA, the CDR3 is TGTGCCAGCAGTGAATTGGCTAGCGGGGGGCCAATTACAGATACGCAGTATTTT. This sequence encodes CASSELASGGPITDTQYF.

As regards this clone: One junction end disagrees with the germline gene, perhaps due to a read error. Other DNA sequences of this sample code for an identical CDR3. CDR3 region: CASSFQGAGGKYGYTF. For the CDR3, the DNA is TGCGCCAGCAGCTTCCAAGGGGCAGGGGGCAAGTATGGCTACACCTTC. V is TRBV7-9 and J is TRBJ1-2, with TRBD1 matching 8 bases. The CDR3 consists of 16 residues. Looked up from germline, CDR1 is SEHNR and CDR2 is FQNEAQ (reference sequence). Complete variable domain (other parts from reference TRBV7-9 and TRBJ1-2): DTGVSQNPRHKITKRGQNVTFRCDPISEHNRLYWYRQTLGQGPEFLTYFQNEAQLEKSRLLSDRFSAERPKGSFSTLEIQRTEQGDSAMYLCASSFQGAGGKYGYTFGSGTRLTVV.

This chain connects TRBV5-4 to TRBJ2-7, with TRBD1 identical over 7 bases. J gave up 7 bases and V 0 bases, and 7 bases lay outside the gene matches. CDR1 is SGHNT, CDR2 YYREEE, per germline (reference sequence). CDR3 size: 14 residues. CDR3 nucleotide sequence: TGTGCCAGCAGCTTGGGAGGGGGCACGGGTGAGCAGTACTTC. Its protein product is CASSLGGGTGEQYF. Complete variable domain (other parts from reference TRBV5-4 and TRBJ2-7): ETGVTQSPTHLIKTRGQQVTLRCSSQSGHNTVSWYQQALGQGPQFIFQYYREEENGRGNFPPRFSGLQFPNYSSELNVNALELDDSALYLCASSLGGGTGEQYFGPGTRLTVT.

The gene calls are TRBV19 and TRBJ2-2; D gene ambiguous. Germline V gives CDR1 LNHDA, CDR2 SQIVND (reference sequence). The CDR3 runs 13 residues. Trimming shortened V by 3 bases and J by 6 bases, and 8 bases separated the two germline ends. CDR3 region: CASSIGGSGELFF. CDR3 coding DNA: TGTGCCAGTAGTATTGGTGGGTCCGGGGAGCTGTTTTTT.

The V and J genes are TRBV5-6 and TRBJ2-5, with D possibly matching TRBD2 (5 bases). The DNA matches TRBJ2-7 better at its end, which makes the J call doubtful. The germline gives CDR1 SGHDT, CDR2 YYEEEE. The CDR3 has 12 residues. CDR3 bases: TGTGCCAGCAGCTTGGGGAGGTACGAGCAGTACTTC. Translation: CASSLGRYEQYF.

Concerning this clone itself: Other DNA variants within this sample encode the same CDR3. The chain is built from TRBV9 and TRBJ2-2; unclear D gene. The CDR3 length is 12 residues. CDR1 SGDLS and CDR2 YYNGEE come from the germline V gene. The V end lost 4 bases, the J end lost 0 bases, and 1 base lay between the germline ends. CDR3: CASSTNTGELFF. The DNA of the CDR3 is TGTGCCAGCAGCACGAACACCGGGGAGCTGTTTTTT.

The chain uses TRBV29-1 and TRBJ2-2; the D is unclear. This CDR3 is built from 13 residues. Germline-derived CDR1 and CDR2 are SQVTM and ANQGSEA. V lost 3 bases and J 5 bases, leaving 10 bases between the germline ends. CDR3 region: CSVDRKGTGELFF. The CDR3 DNA is TGCAGCGTTGACAGGAAAGGGACCGGGGAGCTGTTTTTT.

The chain is built from TRBV5-1 and TRBJ2-7; 11 bases line up with TRBD1. Germline V lookup: CDR1 SGHRS, CDR2 YFSETQ. This CDR3 spans 14 amino acids. The trim removed 4 bases at V and 6 bases at J, leaving 6 bases unmatched. CDR3 sequence (DNA): TGCGCCAGCAGCCACGGACAGGGGGCGAGCGAGCAGTACTTC. This gives the protein CASSHGQGASEQYF.

This clone was detected once. The chain couples TRBV7-2 to TRBJ2-1; 9 nucleotides align to TRBD2. The germline CDR1 and CDR2 sequences are SGHTA and FQGNSA. The CDR3 is made up of 17 amino acids. After removal of 6 bases from V and 0 bases from J, the junction contained 9 bases not matched to a gene. For the CDR3, the DNA is TGTGCCAGCAGGGGCGGGAGGGGCTTTAGCTCCTACAATGAGCAGTTCTTC. This translates into CASRGGRGFSSYNEQFF.